One sample yielded the 4 T cell receptor beta chains listed below, sequenced in a study of response to subunit inactivated influenza vaccine. TCRdb ran MiXCR on the RT-PCR reads and lists one entry per CDR3 protein. The sample carries hundreds of thousands of distinct CDR3 sequences, approximately 7.6% recorded once. This specimen consisted of PBMCs from blood, obtained less than 30 months after vaccination. All receptors come from a man in his fifties or sixties who received an inactivated influenza vaccine.

This clonotype turned up a few times. This rearrangement joins TRBV10-3 to TRBJ2-7, with D perhaps matching TRBD1 or TRBD2 (5 bases each). This CDR3 is 13 amino acids long. CDR1 and CDR2 (germline): ENHRY, SYGVKD. V was cut by 6 bases and J by 2 bases, with 11 bases left in between. As DNA, the CDR3 is TGTGCCATCAGGGGGGACGGAACCTACGAGCAGTACTTC. Amino acids: CAIRGDGTYEQYF.

The chain links TRBV19 to TRBJ2-7; perhaps TRBD2 as D (5 bases). Trimming pared 2 bases from V and 0 bases from J, leaving 8 bases between. This CDR3 has 14 residues. Looked up from germline, CDR1 is LNHDA and CDR2 is SQIVND (reference sequence). The CDR3 coding sequence is TGTGCCAGTAGTATAATGGGGAGCTCCTACGAGCAGTACTTC. Translation gives CASSIMGSSYEQYF. The whole variable domain, filled in from reference TRBV19 and TRBJ2-7, reads DGGITQSPKYLFRKEGQNVTLSCEQNLNHDAMYWYRQDPGQGLRLIYYSQIVNDFQKGDIAEGYSVSREKKESFPLTVTSAQKNPTAFYLCASSIMGSSYEQYFGPGTRLTVT.

This clonotype was recorded many times. V gene TRBV10-3 combines with J gene TRBJ2-1; 8 bases match TRBD2. Germline V CDR1 and CDR2: ENHRY, SYGVKD. Losses at the gene ends were 6 bases for V and 0 bases for J; bases not matched to a gene: 4. The CDR3 is made up of 15 amino acids. CDR3 sequence (DNA): TGTGCCATCAGCCAAAGCGGGGGCTCCTACAATGAGCAGTTCTTC. Encoded protein: CAISQSGGSYNEQFF.

This sequence joins TRBV7-2 and TRBJ1-5; 7 bases map to TRBD1. This CDR3 region has 15 residues. V shed 3 bases and J 4 bases; nucleotides not matched to a gene: 6. Germline-derived CDR1 and CDR2 are SGHTA and FQGNSA. This CDR3 is CASSFYGTDNQPQHF. CDR3 DNA sequence: TGTGCCAGCAGCTTTTACGGGACAGATAATCAGCCCCAGCATTTT.